The T cell receptor (beta chain) described here comes from a study of molecular identifiers for immune sequencing clone quantification. Study information: Replicate experiments divided RNA from about 21,000 or 97,000 naive CD8 cells into five parts and sequenced four. Study findings and constraints: For highly expanded clones, sizes could be underestimated when identical TCR molecules share a barcode.

The CDR3 sequence is 11 residues long. Germline V CDR1 and CDR2: MNHEY, SMNVEV (reference sequence). With 5 bases removed from V and 4 bases from J, the gap between germline ends came to 6 bases. TCRdb itself ran the PCR reads through MiXCR, one entry per CDR3 protein. The sample records some 40,000 distinct CDR3 sequences, around 20% being singletons. This clonotype was seen at least ten times. No antigen is known for it. This chain uses TRBV27 with TRBJ2-7; D is undetermined. This receptor was identified in a human donor in good health. Some libraries in this study had Jurkat cell RNA spiked in. The specimen was naive CD8+ T cells from blood, with Jurkat cell RNA spiked in. Subset in this sample: FACS-sorted CD8+CD4-CCR7+CD45RA+ naive T cells. The CDR3 region has the DNA TGTGCCAGCAGTCATGGATACGAGCAGTACTTC. Translated: CASSHGYEQYF.